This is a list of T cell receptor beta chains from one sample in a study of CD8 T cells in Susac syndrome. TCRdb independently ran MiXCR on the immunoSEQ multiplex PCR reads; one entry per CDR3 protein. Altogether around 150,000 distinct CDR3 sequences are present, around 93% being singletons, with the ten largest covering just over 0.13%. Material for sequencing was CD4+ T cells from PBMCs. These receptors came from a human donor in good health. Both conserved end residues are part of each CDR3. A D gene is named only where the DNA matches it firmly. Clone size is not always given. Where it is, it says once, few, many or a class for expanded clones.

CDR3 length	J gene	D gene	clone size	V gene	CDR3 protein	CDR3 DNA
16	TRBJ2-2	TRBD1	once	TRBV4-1	CASSQAGQANTGELFF	TGCGCCAGCAGCCAGGCCGGACAGGCGAACACCGGGGAGCTGTTTTTT
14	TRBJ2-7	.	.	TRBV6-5	CASSYGGASYEQYF	TGTGCCAGCAGTTACGGCGGCGCGTCCTACGAGCAGTACTTC
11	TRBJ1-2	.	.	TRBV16	CASSQFTGYTF	TGTGCCAGCAGCCAGTTTACTGGCTACACCTTC
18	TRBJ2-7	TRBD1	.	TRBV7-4	CASSSRQGPNPSIYEQYF	TGTGCCAGCAGTTCCCGACAGGGCCCCAACCCGTCTATATACGAGCAGTACTTC
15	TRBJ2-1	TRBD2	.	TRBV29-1	CSAHLKRGGYNEQFF	TGCAGCGCTCACCTTAAGCGGGGGGGCTACAATGAGCAGTTCTTC
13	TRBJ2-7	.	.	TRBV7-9	CASSSQQGAEQYF	TGTGCCAGCAGCTCCCAACAGGGAGCCGAGCAGTACTTC
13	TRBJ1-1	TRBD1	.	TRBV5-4	CASSSTGKTEAFF	TGTGCCAGCAGCTCGACAGGGAAAACTGAAGCTTTCTTT
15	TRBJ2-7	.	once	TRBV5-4	CASSAGERGLAEQYF	TGTGCCAGCAGCGCGGGCGAGAGAGGGTTGGCCGAGCAGTACTTC
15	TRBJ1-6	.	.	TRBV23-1	CASSQSRGVNSPLHF	TGCGCCAGCAGTCAATCGCGGGGGGTAAATTCACCCCTCCACTTT
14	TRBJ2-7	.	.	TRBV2	CASSRDLWGYEQYF	TGTGCCAGCAGTCGCGACTTGTGGGGCTACGAGCAGTACTTC
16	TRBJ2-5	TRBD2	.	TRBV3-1	CASSQDAGTSGGTQYF	TGTGCCAGCAGCCAAGATGCCGGGACTAGCGGGGGGACCCAGTACTTC
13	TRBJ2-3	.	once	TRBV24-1	CATSATSTDTQYF	TGTGCCACCAGCGCCACGAGCACAGATACGCAGTATTTT
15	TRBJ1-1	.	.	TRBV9	CASSVGDRWDTEAFF	TGTGCCAGCAGCGTAGGAGACAGGTGGGACACTGAAGCTTTCTTT
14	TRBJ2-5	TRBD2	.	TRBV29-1	CSVRTSGGQETQYF	TGCAGCGTTCGTACTAGCGGGGGCCAAGAGACCCAGTACTTC
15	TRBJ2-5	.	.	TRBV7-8	CASSPKRTRQETQYF	TGTGCCAGCAGCCCGAAGAGGACGCGCCAAGAGACCCAGTACTTC
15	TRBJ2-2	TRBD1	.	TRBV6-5	CASSQAGGYPGELFF	TGTGCCAGCAGTCAGGCAGGGGGCTATCCCGGGGAGCTGTTTTTT
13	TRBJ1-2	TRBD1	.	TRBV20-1	CSAGQGLGYGYTF	TGCAGTGCTGGACAGGGTCTAGGCTATGGCTACACCTTC
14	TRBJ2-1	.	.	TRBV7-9	CASSLAGSHNEQFF	TGTGCCAGCAGCTTGGCAGGGTCCCACAATGAGCAGTTCTTC
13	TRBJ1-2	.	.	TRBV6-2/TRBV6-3	CASSYYLNYGYTF	TGTGCCAGCAGTTACTATCTGAACTATGGCTACACCTTC
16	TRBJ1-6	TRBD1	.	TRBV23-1	CASSQPDRDSSSPLHF	TGCGCCAGCAGTCAACCGGACAGGGATAGTAGTTCACCCCTCCACTTT
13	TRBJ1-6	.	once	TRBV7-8	CASSPGTEAPLHF	TGTGCCAGCAGCCCAGGTACAGAAGCACCCCTCCACTTT
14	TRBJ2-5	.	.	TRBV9	CASSVEQGQETQYF	TGTGCCAGCAGCGTAGAGCAGGGACAAGAGACCCAGTACTTC
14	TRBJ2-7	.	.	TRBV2	CASSAERGTGEQYF	TGTGCCAGCAGTGCGGAGAGAGGGACGGGAGAGCAGTACTTC
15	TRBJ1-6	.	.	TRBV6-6	CASSFSQGSNSPLHF	TGTGCCAGCAGTTTCTCACAGGGAAGTAATTCACCCCTCCACTTT
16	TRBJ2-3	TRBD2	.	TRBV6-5	CASNSGLAGDTDTQYF	TGTGCCAGCAATTCCGGACTAGCGGGGGACACAGATACGCAGTATTTT
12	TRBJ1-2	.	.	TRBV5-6	CASSPTGYGYTF	TGTGCCAGCAGCCCCACGGGGTATGGCTACACCTTC
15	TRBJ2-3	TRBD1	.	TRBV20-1	CSAPRRQGATDTQYF	TGCAGTGCCCCTAGAAGACAGGGGGCCACAGATACGCAGTATTTT
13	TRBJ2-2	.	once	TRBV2	CASSAGIGGELFF	TGTGCCAGCAGTGCAGGGATCGGCGGGGAGCTGTTTTTT
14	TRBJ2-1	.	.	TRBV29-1	CSVSNRVRFREQFF	TGCAGCGTTAGTAACAGGGTCCGCTTCCGTGAGCAGTTCTTC
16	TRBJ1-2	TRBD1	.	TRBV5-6	CASITFGDRGLSGYTF	TGTGCCAGCATCACGTTCGGGGACAGGGGGCTATCTGGCTACACCTTC
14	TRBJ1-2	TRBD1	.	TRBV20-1	CSGRMGQGGYGYTF	TGCAGTGGACGGATGGGACAGGGAGGCTATGGCTACACCTTC
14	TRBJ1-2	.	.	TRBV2	CASSESGILYGYTF	TGTGCCAGCAGTGAATCGGGGATTCTTTATGGCTACACCTTC
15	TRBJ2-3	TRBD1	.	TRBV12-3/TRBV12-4	CASIKGTGINQPQYF	TGTGCCAGCATCAAAGGGACAGGGATTAATCAGCCCCAGTATTTT
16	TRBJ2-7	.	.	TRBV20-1	CSARDREAGAGWEQYF	TGCAGTGCTAGAGATCGAGAAGCAGGGGCGGGTTGGGAGCAGTACTTC
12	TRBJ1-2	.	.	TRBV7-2	CASSRDFGGYTF	TGTGCCAGCAGCCGGGACTTCGGTGGCTACACCTTC
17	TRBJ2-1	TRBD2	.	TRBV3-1	CASSHGLAGGAYNEQFF	TGTGCCAGCAGCCATGGGTTGGCGGGGGGGGCCTACAATGAGCAGTTCTTC
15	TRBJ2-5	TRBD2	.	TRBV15	CATSSGGGLGETQYF	TGTGCCACCAGCAGCGGCGGGGGACTCGGGGAGACCCAGTACTTC
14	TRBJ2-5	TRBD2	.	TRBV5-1	CASSFIAGEETQYF	TGCGCCAGCAGCTTTATAGCGGGGGAAGAGACCCAGTACTTC
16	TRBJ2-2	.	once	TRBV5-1	CASSYRDQANTGELFF	TGCGCCAGCAGCTACAGGGACCAGGCGAACACCGGGGAGCTGTTTTTT
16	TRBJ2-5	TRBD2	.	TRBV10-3	CAISESMTSKAETQYF	TGTGCCATCAGTGAGTCGATGACTAGCAAGGCAGAGACCCAGTACTTC
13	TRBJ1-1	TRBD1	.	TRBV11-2	CASSSRGGTEAFF	TGTGCCAGCAGCTCCAGGGGGGGCACTGAAGCTTTCTTT
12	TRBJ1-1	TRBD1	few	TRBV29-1	CSVGTGGTEAFF	TGCAGCGTTGGGACAGGGGGCACTGAAGCTTTCTTT
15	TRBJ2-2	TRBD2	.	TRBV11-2	CASNPFSGEFGELFF	TGTGCCAGCAACCCCTTTAGCGGGGAGTTCGGGGAGCTGTTTTTT
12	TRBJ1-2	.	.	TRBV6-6	CASTRGRDGYTF	TGTGCCAGCACCAGGGGAAGGGATGGCTACACCTTC
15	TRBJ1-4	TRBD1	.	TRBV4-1	CASSQRQGPNEKLFF	TGCGCCAGCAGCCAACGACAGGGTCCAAATGAAAAACTGTTTTTT
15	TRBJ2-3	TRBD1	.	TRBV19	CASSSWTGGTDTQYF	TGTGCCAGTAGTTCGTGGACAGGGGGCACAGATACGCAGTATTTT
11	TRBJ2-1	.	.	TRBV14	CASSQEGEQFF	TGTGCCAGCAGCCAAGAAGGCGAGCAGTTCTTC
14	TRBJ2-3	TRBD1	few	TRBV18	CASSPTGSTDTQYF	TGTGCCAGCTCACCGACAGGGAGCACAGATACGCAGTATTTT
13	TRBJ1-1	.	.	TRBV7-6	CASSRRVLTEAFF	TGTGCCAGCAGCCGACGGGTTCTCACTGAAGCTTTCTTT
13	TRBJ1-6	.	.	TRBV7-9	CASSRDINSPLHF	TGTGCCAGCAGCCGGGACATCAATTCACCCCTCCACTTT
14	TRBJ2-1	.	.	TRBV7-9	CASSLRGIHNEQFF	TGTGCCAGCAGCTTACGGGGGATCCACAATGAGCAGTTCTTC
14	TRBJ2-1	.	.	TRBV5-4	CASSLAQGNNEQFF	TGTGCCAGCAGCTTGGCCCAGGGGAACAATGAGCAGTTCTTC
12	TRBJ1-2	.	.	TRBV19	CASSIVSGGYTF	TGTGCCAGTAGTATCGTAAGTGGTGGCTACACCTTC
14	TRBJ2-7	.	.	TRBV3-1	CASTQRGLSYEQYF	TGTGCCAGCACCCAACGGGGGCTCTCCTACGAGCAGTACTTC
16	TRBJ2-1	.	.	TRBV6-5	CASSYSRTAYYNEQFF	TGTGCCAGCAGTTACTCCCGGACAGCCTACTACAATGAGCAGTTCTTC
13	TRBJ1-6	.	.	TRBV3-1	CASSQGRGSPLHF	TGTGCCAGCAGCCAAGGACGGGGTTCACCCCTCCACTTT
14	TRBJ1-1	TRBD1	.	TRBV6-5	CASSYSGTGSEAFF	TGTGCCAGCAGTTACTCCGGGACAGGCTCTGAAGCTTTCTTT